The 23 T cell receptor beta chains presented below share a single source sample, sequenced in a study of Graves' ophthalmopathy and Graves' hyperthyroidism. Amplified material comprised TCR beta CDR3 regions derived from RNA transcripts. Second-round multiplex PCR followed a first-round RT-PCR using HTBI primers. TCRdb recomputed calls from the multiplex PCR reads with MiXCR, one row per CDR3 protein. The sample holds 680,000 or so distinct CDR3 sequences, 20% to 25% seen once. The sample was peripheral blood. Every receptor here comes from a woman between 18 and 30 years old with stable Graves' hyperthyroidism. Some clones in this sample may be carry-over from other donors' samples.

The CDR3 DNA is TGTGCCAGCAGCTTAGTTGGCAGCCTAGCTTTATACGAGCAGTACTTC. Its protein product is CASSLVGSLALYEQYF. The chain links TRBV11-2 to TRBJ2-7; tentatively, D is TRBD2 (5 bases). The germline V gene has CDR1 SGHAT and CDR2 FQNNGV. Trimming cost V 1 base and J 4 bases, with 17 bases left between them. The CDR3 has 16 amino acids.

V usage is TRBV11-2 and J usage is TRBJ2-7; possibly TRBD1 or TRBD2 for D (5 bases each). CDR3 length: 14 amino acids. The germline V gene encodes CDR1 SGHAT and CDR2 FQNNGV. Written as DNA, the CDR3 is TGTGCCAGCAGCTCCCCCCCCGTGGGGGTCGAGCAGTGCGTC. Its translation: CASSSPPVGVEQCV.

Many counts were recorded for this clonotype. This chain uses TRBV7-2 with TRBJ2-7; no clear D. CDR3 length equals 11 residues. V lost 5 bases and J 5 bases, leaving 7 bases between the germline ends. From germline, CDR1 is SGHTA and CDR2 FQGNSA. CDR3 DNA: TGTGCCAGCAGCCCATCAGACGAGCAGTACTTC. This sequence encodes CASSPSDEQYF.

This clonotype showed up just a few times. The CDR3 is CASSQEGQGSYEQYF. The DNA for the CDR3 is TGTGCCAGCAGCCAAGAGGGACAGGGGTCCTACGAGCAGTACTTC. The genes are TRBV4-2 and TRBJ2-7; 10 bases line up with TRBD1. The CDR3 length is 15 residues. Germline lookup yields CDR1 LGHNA and CDR2 YNFKEQ. V lost 0 bases to trimming and J lost 1 base; unmatched junction nucleotides: 0.

This clonotype was counted at least ten times. The rearrangement links TRBV6-1 to TRBJ1-2; 8 bases are a match to TRBD1. The germline V gene has CDR1 MNHNS and CDR2 SASEGT. CDR3 length: 15 residues. With V trimmed by 6 bases and J by 8 bases, 14 bases remained unmatched. The CDR3 region is CASRGRGRLDGGYTF. The CDR3 DNA follows: TGTGCCAGCAGGGGCAGGGGGCGATTGGACGGAGGCTACACCTTC.

This clonotype was found many times. V usage is TRBV10-1 and J usage is TRBJ1-1; D is unresolved. V shed 3 bases and J shed 0 bases, with 5 bases lying between them. The length of the CDR3 is 13 residues. Germline CDR1 is WNHNN and CDR2 is SYGVQD (reference sequence). CDR3 in amino acids: CASSEHLNTEAFF. In nucleotides, the CDR3 is TGCGCCAGCAGTGAACATTTGAACACTGAAGCTTTCTTT.

V is TRBV6-5 and J is TRBJ1-6; 7 positions agree with TRBD1. Germline lookup yields CDR1 MNHEY and CDR2 SVGAGI. The ends lost 0 bases at V and 4 bases at J; junction bases unmatched: 3. The CDR3 is 16 residues long. The DNA of the CDR3 is TGTGCCAGCAGTTACTCGACGGGACAGTATAATTCACCCCTCCACTTT. Translating it yields CASSYSTGQYNSPLHF.

The V gene is TRBV12-3 or TRBV12-4, the J gene TRBJ2-2, with 10 bases identical to TRBD2. This CDR3 comprises 15 residues. J was trimmed by 6 bases and V by 8 bases; bases with no gene match: 9. CDR3 nucleotide sequence: TGTGCCAGCGGACGTTTAGCGGGGGGCTCCGGGGAGCTGTTTTTT. This codes for CASGRLAGGSGELFF.

This clonotype has at least ten counts. The gene calls are TRBV12-3 or TRBV12-4 and TRBJ2-7; 8 nucleotides match TRBD1. Losses at the gene ends were 5 bases for V and 0 bases for J; bases not matched to a gene: 6. The CDR3 length is 15 residues. CDR3 in amino acids: CASSVGQASSYEQYF. The CDR3 nucleotides read TGTGCCAGCAGTGTGGGACAGGCTAGCTCCTACGAGCAGTACTTC.

In its sample, this clonotype was seen once. This rearrangement joins TRBV7-2 to TRBJ2-7; 7 nucleotides line up with TRBD2. This CDR3 is built from 15 residues. Germline loops: CDR1 SGHTA, CDR2 FQGNSA. Losses at the gene ends were 5 bases for V and 4 bases for J; bases not matched to a gene: 11. CDR3: CASSPTGGSVYEQYF. As DNA, the CDR3 is TGTGCCAGCAGCCCCACGGGCGGGAGTGTTTACGAGCAGTACTTC.

This clonotype was seen many times. The V call is TRBV12-3 or TRBV12-4, the J call TRBJ2-2, with a weak D call TRBD2 (6 bases). The germline V and J ends were trimmed by 4 bases and 4 bases, with 13 bases remaining between them. The CDR3 has 15 amino acids. The CDR3 loop reads CASSSTTRPTGELFF. The CDR3 DNA reads as TGTGCCAGCAGTTCGACGACTAGACCCACCGGGGAGCTGTTTTTT.

V usage is TRBV14 and J usage is TRBJ2-7, with D perhaps given as TRBD1 or TRBD2 (5 bases each). The germline gives CDR1 SGHDN, CDR2 FVKESK. The CDR3 contains 13 residues. V was clipped by 2 bases and J by 6 bases, with 11 bases between them. The CDR3 coding sequence is TGTGCCAGCAGCCAATTAAAGAGGGGCGAGCAGTACTTC. This gives the protein CASSQLKRGEQYF.

This clonotype was counted at least ten times. V and J are TRBV12-3 or TRBV12-4 and TRBJ1-1; D uncertain. The CDR3 is 13 amino acids. The V and J ends lost 6 bases and 2 bases respectively, with 10 bases between them. The CDR3 is CASRSTENTEAFF. The CDR3 DNA is TGTGCCAGCAGGAGTACAGAAAACACTGAAGCTTTCTTT.

The chain joins TRBV30 to TRBJ1-1; possibly TRBD1 for D (6 bases). Looked up from germline, CDR1 is GTSNPN and CDR2 is SVGIG (reference sequence). This CDR3 has 12 amino acids. Trimming removed 0 bases from V and 7 bases from J, with 9 bases in between. This CDR3 reads CAWSVRGGEAFF. The CDR3 nucleotides are TGTGCCTGGAGTGTCAGGGGCGGTGAAGCTTTCTTT.

V usage is TRBV19 and J usage is TRBJ1-2; D unclear. Germline V gene lookup returns CDR1 LNHDA and CDR2 SQIVND (reference sequence). The CDR3 is 11 residues long. V was cut by 3 bases and J by 6 bases, with 5 bases left in between. This CDR3 is CASSMYNGYTF. The CDR3 DNA sequence: TGTGCCAGTAGTATGTACAATGGCTACACCTTC.

In its sample, this clonotype was seen a few times. The CDR3 reads CSAMRGAGGNQPQHF. The CDR3 DNA sequence: TGCAGTGCTATGCGGGGGGCAGGGGGCAATCAGCCCCAGCATTTT. The chain has TRBV20-1 and TRBJ1-5; tentative D call: TRBD1 (6 bases). This CDR3 is built from 15 residues. The germline V gene encodes CDR1 DFQATT and CDR2 SNEGSKA (reference sequence). The V end lost 4 bases, the J end lost 2 bases, and 15 bases lay between the germline ends.

Note on this clonotype: Given a much more abundant clone one base away, this may be a read error. The chain has TRBV6-2 or TRBV6-3 and TRBJ2-7; D call uncertain. This CDR3 is 13 amino acids long. V lost 5 bases to trimming and J lost 0 bases, with 8 bases between them. Germline CDR1 is MNHEY and CDR2 is SVGEGT. CDR3 nucleotides: TGTGCCAGCAGTGGGCGTTACTCCTACGAGCAGTACTTC. Translated: CASSGRYSYEQYF.

There are a few counts of this clonotype. The V call is TRBV5-6, the J call TRBJ1-1; D gene unclear. V lost 0 bases and J 1 base, leaving 10 bases between the germline ends. CDR3 length equals 15 residues. Germline-derived CDR1 and CDR2 are SGHDT and YYEEEE. CDR3 protein: CASSLGPGSNTEAFF. DNA of the CDR3: TGTGCCAGCAGCTTGGGGCCCGGATCGAACACTGAAGCTTTCTTT.

This clonotype has ten or more counts. The rearrangement uses TRBV2 and TRBJ2-7, with D uncertain. Germline CDR1 SNHLY, CDR2 FYNNEI. CDR3 length equals 15 residues. With 3 bases removed from V and 4 bases from J, the gap between germline ends came to 16 bases. The CDR3 nucleotides are TGTGCCAGCAGTGAGAGTATTGCGATTTCGTACGAGCAGTACTTC. Translating gives CASSESIAISYEQYF.

A word on this clonotype: Without the conserved terminal phenylalanine or tryptophan, this CDR3 likely stems from a read error. The chain is built from TRBV12-3 or TRBV12-4 and TRBJ2-7; D unresolved. Trimming took off 5 bases at V and 5 bases at J, with 13 bases between the two ends. The length of the CDR3 is 13 residues. CDR3 sequence: CASSPIWVNEQYL. CDR3 nucleotide sequence: TGTGCCAGCAGTCCTATTTGGGTTAACGAGCAGTACCTC.

This clonotype has at least ten counts. The gene calls are TRBV12-3 or TRBV12-4 and TRBJ2-2; 8 bases match TRBD1. This CDR3 comprises 16 residues. The trim removed 5 bases at V and 5 bases at J, leaving 10 bases unmatched. The CDR3 region has the DNA TGTGCCAGCAGTCTTAAGGACAGGGCTAAGACCGGGGAGCTGTTTTTT. Translation gives CASSLKDRAKTGELFF.

About this clonotype itself: A much larger clone sits a single nucleotide away, making a read error possible. In DNA, the CDR3 is TGCAGTTCAGGGCTGGGGAGGAACACCGGGGAGCTGTGTTTT. It specifies CSSGLGRNTGELCF. The rearrangement uses TRBV20-1 and TRBJ2-2; maybe TRBD2 (6 bases). Germline assignment: CDR1 DFQATT and CDR2 SNEGSKA (reference sequence). The CDR3 is made up of 14 amino acids.

Only a few counts were recorded for this clonotype. J is TRBJ2-7 and V is TRBV2; no reliable D call. CDR1 is SNHLY, CDR2 FYNNEI, per germline. The CDR3 length is 15 residues. V was cut by 6 bases and J by 0 bases, with 15 bases left in between. The CDR3 sequence: CASRRNGRSSYEQYF. For the CDR3, the DNA is TGTGCCAGCAGGCGAAACGGACGTAGCTCCTACGAGCAGTACTTC.